This T cell receptor (beta chain) was sequenced for a study of T-cell memory formation after mild COVID-19. Study as a whole: Across donors, TCR clusters were largely donor specific.

Study-level results: Memory sampled before infection contained some responding clones, suggesting cross-reactive memory joined.

V trimming: 0 bases; J trimming: 6 bases; junction bases outside the gene matches: 9. The CDR3 consists of 16 residues. Germline assignment: CDR1 SQVTM and CDR2 ANQGSEA. TCRdb passed the 5' RACE reads through MiXCR, listing each CDR3 protein once. The data show hundreds of thousands of distinct CDR3 sequences, less than 25% seen once. A word on this clonotype: No antigen is known for it.

This sequence originates from an adult woman who had mild COVID-19 (a few samples of this study predate the infection). Cell type and time point are not known. Material: PBMCs or a T cell subset sorted from them (not recorded which). V and J are TRBV29-1 and TRBJ2-1; 9 positions match TRBD1. CDR3 sequence reads: CSVEDHAGQGFNEQFF. The DNA of the CDR3 is TGCAGCGTTGAAGATCACGCGGGACAGGGCTTCAATGAGCAGTTCTTC.